The 6 T cell receptor beta chains given below trace back to one sample, sequenced in a study of response to subunit inactivated influenza vaccine. TCRdb redid the calling of the RT-PCR reads with MiXCR, one entry per CDR3 protein. The data show about 620,000 distinct CDR3 sequences, with about 10% seen just once and 9.5% to 13% held by the top ten. The sequencing used PBMCs from blood, collected on the day of vaccination. All receptors derive from a man in his forties or fifties who received an inactivated influenza vaccine.

The chain employs TRBV5-4 and TRBJ2-7, with D possibly matching TRBD1 (5 bases). CDR3 length equals 13 residues. Germline V lookup: CDR1 SGHNT, CDR2 YYREEE (reference sequence). V lost 4 bases to trimming and J lost 7 bases, with 15 bases between them. CDR3 amino acids: CASSPTAGREQYF. CDR3 coding DNA: TGTGCCAGCAGCCCCACGGCAGGGCGGGAGCAGTACTTC. The whole variable domain, remainder taken from reference TRBV5-4 and TRBJ2-7, is ETGVTQSPTHLIKTRGQQVTLRCSSQSGHNTVSWYQQALGQGPQFIFQYYREEENGRGNFPPRFSGLQFPNYSSELNVNALELDDSALYLCASSPTAGREQYFGPGTRLTVT.

This clonotype was picked up many times. This chain uses TRBV12-3 or TRBV12-4 with TRBJ1-4, with 10 bases fitting TRBD1. V gave up 4 bases and J gave up 8 bases; unmatched junction bases: 4. CDR3 length: 14 residues. The CDR3: CASSSTGGWEKLFF. The CDR3 region has the DNA TGTGCCAGCAGTTCGACAGGGGGCTGGGAAAAACTGTTTTTT.

The chain links TRBV25-1 to TRBJ2-5; tentative D call: TRBD1 (6 bases). Germline loops: CDR1 MGHDK, CDR2 SYGVNS. Trimming stripped 11 bases from V and 4 bases from J, with 14 bases between. This CDR3 region has 12 residues. The CDR3 loop is CAREGVGETQYF. CDR3 bases: TGTGCCCGAGAGGGGGTGGGAGAGACCCAGTACTTC. Looking up the rest from reference TRBV25-1 and TRBJ2-5 gives the full variable domain: EADIYQTPRYLVIGTGKKITLECSQTMGHDKMYWYQQDPGMELHLIHYSYGVNSTEKGDLSSESTVSRIRTEHFPLTLESARPSHTSQYLCAREGVGETQYFGPGTRLLVL.

The chain carries TRBV9 and TRBJ2-7; 11 bases are shared with TRBD2. The germline gives CDR1 SGDLS, CDR2 YYNGEE. The CDR3 is 16 residues long. The V segment lost 2 bases and the J segment 2 bases; nucleotides outside the gene matches: 6. This CDR3 reads CASSVDGTSGAYEQYF. The CDR3 nucleotides read TGTGCCAGCAGCGTTGATGGGACTAGCGGTGCCTACGAGCAGTACTTC.

This clonotype was counted between two and nine times. V and J are TRBV4-1 and TRBJ2-5; weak D call: TRBD1 (6 bases). Trimming cost V 6 bases and J 4 bases, with 15 bases left between them. The CDR3 length is 14 residues. Germline CDR1 reads MGHRA; CDR2 reads YSYEKL. The CDR3 loop is CASSPVGAPETQYF. The CDR3 bases are TGCGCCAGCAGTCCCGTGGGGGCCCCAGAGACCCAGTACTTC.

This clonotype has at least ten counts. The rearrangement joins TRBV5-1 to TRBJ2-5; TRBD2 aligns across 12 bases. The CDR3 is made up of 17 amino acids. The trim removed 1 base at V and 4 bases at J, leaving 8 bases unmatched. The germline CDR1 and CDR2 sequences are SGHRS and YFSETQ. DNA of the CDR3: TGCGCCAGCAGCTTGAGGCTAGCGGGGGGGCCCGGAGAGACCCAGTACTTC. Translating gives CASSLRLAGGPGETQYF.